This T cell receptor beta chain was sequenced during a study of identifying expanded T cells in peripheral blood. The CDR3 is 17 residues long. V shed 3 bases and J shed 1 base, with 18 bases lying between them. CDR1 MDHEN and CDR2 SYDVKM come from the germline V gene. Here immunoSEQ multiplex PCR was the method, and the copy in TCRdb shows in-frame clones only, minus some. The top ten hold 15% to 20% of the sample, which has around 100,000 clones, 75% to 90% seen once. This clonotype was obtained from a person aged 18 to 70 in good health. The chain links TRBV28 to TRBJ2-5, with TRBD2 as a possible D gene (5 bases). Sample: blood. The CDR3 DNA reads as TGTGCCAGCAGTTTCACCCACTGGACTTTGAGCCAAGAGACCCAGTACTTC. It translates to CASSFTHWTLSQETQYF.